This T cell receptor (beta chain) originates from a study of T cell responses to AZD1222 COVID-19 vaccine. Study results and limitations: Nearly half of spike-specific TCRs reportedly go after variant regions that carry no mutations. The donor group comprised mostly white British people and more females; the analysis possibly underestimated clonal diversity. Without day 14 samples, only post-peak T cell repertoires were studied. The breadth and depth of Spike-specific TCRs increased once two AZD1222 doses had been given.

The germline V gene encodes CDR1 MNHEY and CDR2 SVGAGI. The CDR3 sequence is 14 residues long. V dropped 3 bases and J dropped 1 base, with 9 bases sitting between them. In regard to this clone: Its antigen is as yet unknown.

The method was immunoSEQ multiplex PCR; TCRdb's version includes in-frame clones alone and lacks a portion of them. This sample has 65,000 to 85,000 clones; about 91% occur once, and the top ten carry approximately 9.1%. This chain uses TRBV6-5 with TRBJ1-1; D is unresolved. The source was peripheral blood, collected 28 days after the second dose of the MenACWY control vaccine. This sequence was found in an adult who received the MenACWY meningococcal vaccine as a control. CDR3 loop: CASSYSQRNTEAFF. In DNA form, the CDR3 reads TGTGCCAGCAGTTATTCACAGCGGAACACTGAAGCTTTCTTT.